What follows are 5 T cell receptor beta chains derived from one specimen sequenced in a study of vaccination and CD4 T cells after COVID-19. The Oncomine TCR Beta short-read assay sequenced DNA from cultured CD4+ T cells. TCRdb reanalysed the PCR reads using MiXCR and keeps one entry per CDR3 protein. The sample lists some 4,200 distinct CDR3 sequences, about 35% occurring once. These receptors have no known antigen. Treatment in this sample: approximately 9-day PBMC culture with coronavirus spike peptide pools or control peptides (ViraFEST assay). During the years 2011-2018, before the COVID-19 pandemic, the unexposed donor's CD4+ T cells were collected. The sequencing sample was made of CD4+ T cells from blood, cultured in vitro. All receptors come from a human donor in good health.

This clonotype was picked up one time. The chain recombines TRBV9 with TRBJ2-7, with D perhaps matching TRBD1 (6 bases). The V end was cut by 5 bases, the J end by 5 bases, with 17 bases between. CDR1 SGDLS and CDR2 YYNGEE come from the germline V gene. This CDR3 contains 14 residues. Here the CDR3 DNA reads TGTGCCAGCAGTTTACAGGGTTCCCTGGACGAGCAGTACTTC. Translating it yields CASSLQGSLDEQYF.

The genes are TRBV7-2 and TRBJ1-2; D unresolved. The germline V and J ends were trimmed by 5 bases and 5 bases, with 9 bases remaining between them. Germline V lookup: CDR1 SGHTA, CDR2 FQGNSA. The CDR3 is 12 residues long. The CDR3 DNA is TGTGCCAGCAGCCCCGGGGAGTATGGCTACACCTTC. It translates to CASSPGEYGYTF.

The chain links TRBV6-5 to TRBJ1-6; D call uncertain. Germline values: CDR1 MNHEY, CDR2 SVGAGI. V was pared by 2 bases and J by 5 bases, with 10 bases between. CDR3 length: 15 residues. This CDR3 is CASSYDLGDNSPLHF. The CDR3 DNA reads TGTGCCAGCAGTTACGATCTAGGAGATAATTCACCCCTCCACTTT.

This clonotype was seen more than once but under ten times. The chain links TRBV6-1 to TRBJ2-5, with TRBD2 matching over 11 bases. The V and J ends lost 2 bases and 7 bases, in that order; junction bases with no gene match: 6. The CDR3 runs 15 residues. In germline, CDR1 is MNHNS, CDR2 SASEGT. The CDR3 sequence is CASSEIAGGPGTQYF. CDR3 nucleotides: TGTGCCAGCAGTGAAATAGCGGGGGGGCCGGGGACCCAGTACTTC.

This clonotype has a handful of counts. The CDR3: CASSLEGVVNTEAFF. Written as DNA, the CDR3 is TGTGCCAGCAGTTTAGAGGGGGTGGTGAACACTGAAGCTTTCTTT. The chain recombines TRBV27 with TRBJ1-1, with D possibly TRBD1 on 6 matching bases. Germline loops: CDR1 MNHEY, CDR2 SMNVEV (reference sequence). This CDR3 is built from 15 residues. V shed 2 bases and J shed 0 bases, with 10 bases lying between them.